This T cell receptor (beta chain) was documented in a study of T cells after yellow fever vaccination. Study as a whole: Some fractions had low cell numbers, and these were prepared with SMART-Seq v4 Ultra Low Input. The study, taken as a whole, reports: A small share of clonotypes appeared in both CD4 and CD8 compartments. Faster peaking, at day 5 versus 15, marked a secondary response that was weaker.

Making TCR cDNA involved 5'RACE template switching, which added UMIs and a universal primer site. Each CDR3 protein gets one entry after TCRdb re-called the 5' RACE reads with MiXCR. The sample records hundreds of thousands of distinct CDR3 sequences, 19% being singletons. In the case of this clonotype: Its antigen is not identified.

V was shortened by 4 bases and J by 7 bases, with 16 bases between the two germline ends. This CDR3 spans 13 amino acids. Germline V CDR1 and CDR2: DFQATT, SNEGSKA (reference sequence). The chain joins TRBV20-1 to TRBJ2-5; D not resolved. The sequenced sample was PBMCs, obtained 15 days after the yellow fever booster vaccination. The sequence came from a man aged 25-45 years who received the YFV17D yellow fever vaccine. CDR3: CSAMDHVLGTQYF. The CDR3 nucleotides are TGCAGTGCTATGGACCACGTTCTAGGGACCCAGTACTTC.